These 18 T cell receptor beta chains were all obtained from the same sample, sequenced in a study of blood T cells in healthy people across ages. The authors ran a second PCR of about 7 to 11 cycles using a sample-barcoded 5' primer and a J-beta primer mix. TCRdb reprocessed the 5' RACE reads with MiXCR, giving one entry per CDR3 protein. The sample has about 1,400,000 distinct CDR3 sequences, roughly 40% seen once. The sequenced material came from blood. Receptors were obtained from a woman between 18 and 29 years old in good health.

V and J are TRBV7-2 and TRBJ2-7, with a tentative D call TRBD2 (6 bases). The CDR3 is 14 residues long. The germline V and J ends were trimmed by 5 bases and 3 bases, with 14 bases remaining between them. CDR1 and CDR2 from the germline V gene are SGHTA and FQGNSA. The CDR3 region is CASSPRLVGYEQYF. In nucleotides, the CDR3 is TGTGCCAGCAGCCCCCGACTAGTTGGCTACGAGCAGTACTTC.

As DNA, the CDR3 is TGTGCCAGCAGTCCCCAAGGCGACGGGGGGCCCCTCCACTTT. This encodes CASSPQGDGGPLHF. The rearrangement uses TRBV2 and TRBJ1-6; tentative D call: TRBD1 (5 bases). Per germline, CDR1 SNHLY and CDR2 FYNNEI. This CDR3 spans 14 amino acids. Trimming took 5 bases from V and 13 from J, leaving 18 bases between them.

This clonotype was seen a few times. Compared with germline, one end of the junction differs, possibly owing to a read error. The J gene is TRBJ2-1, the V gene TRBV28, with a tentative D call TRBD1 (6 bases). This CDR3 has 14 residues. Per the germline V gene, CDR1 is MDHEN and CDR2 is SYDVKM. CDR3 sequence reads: CASSLGGSCNEQFF. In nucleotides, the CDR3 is TGTGCCAGCAGTTTAGGGGGCTCCTGCAATGAGCAGTTCTTC. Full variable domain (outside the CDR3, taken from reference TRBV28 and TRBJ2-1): DVKVTQSSRYLVKRTGEKVFLECVQDMDHENMFWYRQDPGLGLRLIYFSYDVKMKEKGDIPEGYSVSREKKERFSLILESASTNQTSMYLCASSLGGSCNEQFFGPGTRLTVL.

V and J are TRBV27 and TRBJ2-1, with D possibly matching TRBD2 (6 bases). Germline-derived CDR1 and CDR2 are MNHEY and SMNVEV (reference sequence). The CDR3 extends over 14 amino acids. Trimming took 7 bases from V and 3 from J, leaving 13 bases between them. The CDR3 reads CASKGGALYNEQFF. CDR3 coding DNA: TGTGCCAGCAAGGGCGGGGCCCTCTACAATGAGCAGTTCTTC.

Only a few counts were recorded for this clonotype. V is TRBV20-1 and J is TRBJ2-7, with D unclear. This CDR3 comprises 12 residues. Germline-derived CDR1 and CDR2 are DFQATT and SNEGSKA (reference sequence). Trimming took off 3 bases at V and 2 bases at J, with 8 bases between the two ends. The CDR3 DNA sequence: TGCAGTGCTAGCCCCGGGCCCTACGAGCAGTACTTC. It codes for CSASPGPYEQYF.

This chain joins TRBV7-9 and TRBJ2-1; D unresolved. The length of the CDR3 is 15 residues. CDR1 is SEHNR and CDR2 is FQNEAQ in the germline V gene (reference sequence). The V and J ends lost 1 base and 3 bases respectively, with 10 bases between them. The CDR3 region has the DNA TGTGCCAGCAGCTTAGGTCTGTTTTACTACAATGAGCAGTTCTTC. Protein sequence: CASSLGLFYYNEQFF.

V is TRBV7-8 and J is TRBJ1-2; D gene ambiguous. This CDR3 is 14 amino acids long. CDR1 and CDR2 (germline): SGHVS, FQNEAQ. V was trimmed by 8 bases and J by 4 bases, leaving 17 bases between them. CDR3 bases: TGTGCCAGCGTCAAGGACTTCTATGCCTATGGCTACACCTTC. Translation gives CASVKDFYAYGYTF.

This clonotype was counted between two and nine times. CDR3 coding DNA: TGCAGTGCTAGAGTTCGCGGGGTGCCCTACGAGCAGTACTTC. This gives the protein CSARVRGVPYEQYF. V and J are TRBV20-1 and TRBJ2-7, with a weak D call TRBD2 (6 bases). The CDR3 totals 14 residues. Germline V lookup: CDR1 DFQATT, CDR2 SNEGSKA (reference sequence). V was shortened by 1 base and J by 2 bases, with 12 bases between the two germline ends.

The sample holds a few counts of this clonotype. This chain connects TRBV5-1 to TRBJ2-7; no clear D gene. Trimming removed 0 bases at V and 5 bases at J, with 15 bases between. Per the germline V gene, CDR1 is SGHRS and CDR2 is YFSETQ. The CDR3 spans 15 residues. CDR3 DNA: TGCGCCAGCAGCTTGGGGGGTACCTTTGGTCACGAGCAGTACTTC. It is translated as CASSLGGTFGHEQYF.

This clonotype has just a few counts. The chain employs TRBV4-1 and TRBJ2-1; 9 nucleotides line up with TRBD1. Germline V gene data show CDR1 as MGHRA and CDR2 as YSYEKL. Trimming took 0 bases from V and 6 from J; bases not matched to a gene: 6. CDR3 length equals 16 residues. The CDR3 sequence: CASSQDRDRALNEQFF. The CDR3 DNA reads TGCGCCAGCAGCCAAGACCGGGACAGGGCCCTCAATGAGCAGTTCTTC.

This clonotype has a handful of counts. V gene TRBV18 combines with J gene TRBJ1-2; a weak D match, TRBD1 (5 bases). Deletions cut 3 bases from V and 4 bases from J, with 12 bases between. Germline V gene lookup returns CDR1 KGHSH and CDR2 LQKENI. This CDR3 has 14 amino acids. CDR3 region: CASSPSRDPYGYTF. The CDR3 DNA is TGTGCCAGCTCACCTAGCAGGGATCCCTATGGCTACACCTTC.

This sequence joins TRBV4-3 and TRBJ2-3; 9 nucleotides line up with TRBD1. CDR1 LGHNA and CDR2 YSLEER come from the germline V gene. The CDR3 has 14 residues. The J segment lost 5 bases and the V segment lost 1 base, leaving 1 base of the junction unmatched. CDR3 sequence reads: CASSQGGQGDTQYF. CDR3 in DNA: TGCGCCAGCAGCCAAGGGGGACAGGGAGATACGCAGTATTTT.

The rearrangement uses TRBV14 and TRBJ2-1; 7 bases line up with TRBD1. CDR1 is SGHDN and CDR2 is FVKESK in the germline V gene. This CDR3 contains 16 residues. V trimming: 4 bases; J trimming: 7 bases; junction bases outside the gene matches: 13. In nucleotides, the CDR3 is TGTGCCAGCAGCCCTTATCAAAGGAAGGGGGCGAATGAGCAGTTCTTC. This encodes CASSPYQRKGANEQFF.

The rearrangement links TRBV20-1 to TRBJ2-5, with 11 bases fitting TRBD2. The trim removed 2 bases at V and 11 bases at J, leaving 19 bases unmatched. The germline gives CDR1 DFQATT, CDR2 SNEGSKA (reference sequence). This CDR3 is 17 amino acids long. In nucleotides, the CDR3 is TGCAGTGCTAGACTCCCACCTACTAGCGGGAGTATTCGTAAGCAGTACTTC. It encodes CSARLPPTSGSIRKQYF.

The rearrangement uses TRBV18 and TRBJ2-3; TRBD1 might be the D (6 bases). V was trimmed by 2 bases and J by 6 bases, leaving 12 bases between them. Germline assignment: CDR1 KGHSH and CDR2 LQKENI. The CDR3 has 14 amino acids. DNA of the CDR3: TGTGCCAGCTCACCAGTTCTGCAGGGGGATACGCAGTATTTT. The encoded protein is CASSPVLQGDTQYF.

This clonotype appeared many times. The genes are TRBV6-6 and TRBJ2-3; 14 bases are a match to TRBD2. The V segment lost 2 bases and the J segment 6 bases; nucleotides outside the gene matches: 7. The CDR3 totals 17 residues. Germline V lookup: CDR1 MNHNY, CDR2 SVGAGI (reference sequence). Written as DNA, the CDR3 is TGTGCCAGCAGTTACCCCGGGACTAGCGGGAGTGCGGATACGCAGTATTTT. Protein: CASSYPGTSGSADTQYF.

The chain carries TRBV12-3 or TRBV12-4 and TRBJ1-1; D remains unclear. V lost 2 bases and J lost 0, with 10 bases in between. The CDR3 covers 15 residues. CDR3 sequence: CASSLLVTMNTEAFF. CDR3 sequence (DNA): TGTGCCAGCAGTTTACTGGTAACCATGAACACTGAAGCTTTCTTT.

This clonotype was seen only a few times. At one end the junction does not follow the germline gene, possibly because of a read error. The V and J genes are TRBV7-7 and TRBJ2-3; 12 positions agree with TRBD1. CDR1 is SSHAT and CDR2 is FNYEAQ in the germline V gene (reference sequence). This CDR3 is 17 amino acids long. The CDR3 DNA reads TGTGCTAGCAGCTTAGGATCGGGACAGGGGGCGACAGATACGCAGTATTTT. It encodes CASSLGSGQGATDTQYF.